A single sample gave rise to the 18 T cell receptor beta chains below, sequenced in a study of blood T cell repertoires in COVID-19. The data were produced by immunoSEQ multiplex PCR, yet TCRdb's version contains in-frame clones alone and is incomplete. The profile covers over 80,000 clones, with 75% appearing a single time and 4% to 5% taken by the ten largest. Sequenced: peripheral blood. These receptors all come from a woman between 50 and 59 years old with acute or convalescent COVID-19.

The chain uses TRBV5-5 and TRBJ2-7, with 8 positions matching TRBD2. CDR1 and CDR2 (germline): SGHKS, YYEKEE (reference sequence). The CDR3 has 14 amino acids. V was pared by 4 bases and J by 3 bases, with 6 bases of the junction left unmatched. CDR3 in amino acids: CASSLSGGGYEQYF. The CDR3, as DNA: TGTGCCAGCAGCCTGTCCGGGGGGGGCTACGAGCAGTACTTC.

The chain employs TRBV6-6 and TRBJ1-5; possibly TRBD1 for D (5 bases). The CDR3 is made up of 16 amino acids. Between the trimmed V and J ends, which lost 5 bases and 2 bases, there was a span of 16 bases. The germline V gene encodes CDR1 MNHNY and CDR2 SVGAGI (reference sequence). The CDR3 sequence is CASSPYLGGGNQPQHF. The CDR3, as DNA: TGTGCCAGCAGTCCTTATTTGGGGGGTGGCAATCAGCCCCAGCATTTT.

This clone occurred a few times. V gene TRBV4-2 combines with J gene TRBJ2-3; a possible D gene is TRBD2 (7 bases). Germline CDR1 reads LGHNA; CDR2 reads YNFKEQ. V lost 1 base and J 5 bases, leaving 19 bases between the germline ends. The CDR3 loop spans 17 amino acids. The CDR3 DNA is TGTGCCAGCAGCCAAGCTATTAATATGGGGGGGCTAGATACGCAGTATTTT. Its protein is CASSQAINMGGLDTQYF.

The chain couples TRBV5-6 to TRBJ1-4; no firm D call. Germline-derived CDR1 and CDR2 are SGHDT and YYEEEE. Trimming cost V 0 bases and J 0 bases, with 3 bases left between them. This CDR3 spans 14 amino acids. The CDR3 region is CASSLAATNEKLFF. CDR3 DNA: TGTGCCAGCAGCTTGGCAGCAACTAATGAAAAACTGTTTTTT.

The chain carries TRBV5-4 and TRBJ1-3; no clear D. The germline V and J ends were trimmed by 0 bases and 0 bases, with 7 bases remaining between them. Germline loops: CDR1 SGHNT, CDR2 YYREEE (reference sequence). CDR3 length: 15 amino acids. The CDR3: CASSLGGVSGNTIYF. The CDR3 DNA reads as TGTGCCAGCAGCTTGGGCGGGGTCTCTGGAAACACCATATATTTT.

This chain connects TRBV10-3 to TRBJ2-7, with 11 bases aligning to TRBD1. V shed 8 bases and J 4 bases; nucleotides not matched to a gene: 4. The CDR3 length is 13 residues. Germline CDR1 ENHRY, CDR2 SYGVKD. CDR3: CAIGGQGAYEQYF. The CDR3 DNA reads as TGTGCCATCGGCGGACAGGGGGCATACGAGCAGTACTTC.

V usage is TRBV2 and J usage is TRBJ1-1, with 8 bases aligning to TRBD1. Germline CDR1 is SNHLY and CDR2 is FYNNEI. Unmatched junction bases numbered 8, after V lost 7 bases and J lost 1 base. The CDR3 is made up of 15 amino acids. CDR3 amino acids: CASTTGGYSNTEAFF. The CDR3 coding sequence is TGTGCCAGCACTACAGGGGGTTATTCGAACACTGAAGCTTTCTTT.

The rearrangement joins TRBV19 to TRBJ2-3, with D unclear. Germline V gene data show CDR1 as LNHDA and CDR2 as SQIVND (reference sequence). Trimming removed 4 bases at V and 4 bases at J, with 12 bases between. The CDR3 is 14 amino acids. CDR3 sequence: CASSTLQAPDTQYF. The CDR3, as DNA: TGTGCCAGTAGTACTCTCCAGGCTCCAGATACGCAGTATTTT.

The chain uses TRBV7-8 and TRBJ2-3; 9 bases align to TRBD2. Per germline, CDR1 SGHVS and CDR2 FQNEAQ. J gave up 4 bases and V 1 base, and 6 bases lay outside the gene matches. This CDR3 has 16 amino acids. CDR3 residues: CASSLDRSGGSDTQYF. The CDR3 nucleotides read TGTGCCAGCAGCTTAGATAGAAGCGGGGGGTCAGATACGCAGTATTTT.

The CDR3 DNA sequence: TGTGCCAGCAGCTTAGGGCAGCAAGAGACCCAGTACTTC. As protein: CASSLGQQETQYF. This chain joins TRBV7-8 and TRBJ2-5; D unclear. The CDR3 runs to 13 residues. CDR1 and CDR2 from the germline V gene are SGHVS and FQNEAQ. The germline V and J ends were trimmed by 1 base and 2 bases, with 5 bases remaining between them.

V is TRBV2 and J is TRBJ1-4, with D unclear. The germline V and J ends were trimmed by 7 bases and 5 bases, with 14 bases remaining between them. CDR1 is SNHLY, CDR2 FYNNEI, per germline. CDR3 length: 14 amino acids. The CDR3, as DNA: TGTGCCAGCACCCGCGAGGCTTCGAATGAAAAACTGTTTTTT. Residues: CASTREASNEKLFF. Variable domain in full (rest from reference TRBV2 and TRBJ1-4): EPEVTQTPSHQVTQMGQEVILRCVPISNHLYFYWYRQILGQKVEFLVSFYNNEISEKSEIFDDQFSVERPDGSNFTLKIRSTKLEDSAMYFCASTREASNEKLFFGSGTQLSVL.

J is TRBJ2-7 and V is TRBV4-2, with 9 bases matching TRBD1. With V trimmed by 2 bases and J by 5 bases, 4 bases remained unmatched. Germline V gene data show CDR1 as LGHNA and CDR2 as YNFKEQ. The CDR3 consists of 14 residues. CDR3 sequence: CASSQTGGNDEQYF. CDR3 in DNA: TGTGCCAGCAGCCAAACAGGGGGCAACGACGAGCAGTACTTC.

The gene calls are TRBV2 and TRBJ1-5; no definite D call. The germline V and J ends were trimmed by 5 bases and 4 bases, with 18 bases remaining between them. CDR3 length equals 16 residues. Germline loops: CDR1 SNHLY, CDR2 FYNNEI. The CDR3 bases are TGTGCCAGCAGTCGGGAGGGCCGGGGTCCAAATCAGCCCCAGCATTTT. The encoded protein is CASSREGRGPNQPQHF.

The J gene is TRBJ2-5, the V gene TRBV5-1; possibly TRBD2 for D (7 bases). Trimming took 3 bases from V and 4 from J, leaving 13 bases between them. This CDR3 comprises 14 residues. Germline V CDR1 and CDR2: SGHRS, YFSETQ. CDR3 sequence (DNA): TGCGCCAGCAGCTCGAGGGGGGGCGGAGAGACCCAGTACTTC. Translated: CASSSRGGGETQYF.

The rearrangement joins TRBV19 to TRBJ1-1, with 12 nucleotides matching TRBD1. Germline lookup yields CDR1 LNHDA and CDR2 SQIVND (reference sequence). Unmatched junction bases numbered 8, after V lost 5 bases and J lost 4 bases. CDR3 length equals 16 residues. The CDR3 spells CASSSPGTGGGTEAFF. The CDR3 nucleotides read TGTGCCAGTAGTTCTCCCGGGACAGGGGGCGGCACTGAAGCTTTCTTT.

This chain uses TRBV7-9 with TRBJ1-3; D gene unclear. Germline V gene lookup returns CDR1 SEHNR and CDR2 FQNEAQ (reference sequence). The CDR3 is 13 residues long. Trimming left V 5 bases short and J 2 bases short, with 7 bases between. Written as DNA, the CDR3 is TGTGCCAGCAGCGCGGTGGCTGGAAACACCATATATTTT. Translating it yields CASSAVAGNTIYF. The whole variable domain, filled in from reference TRBV7-9 and TRBJ1-3, reads DTGVSQNPRHKITKRGQNVTFRCDPISEHNRLYWYRQTLGQGPEFLTYFQNEAQLEKSRLLSDRFSAERPKGSFSTLEIQRTEQGDSAMYLCASSAVAGNTIYFGEGSWLTVV.

This chain joins TRBV5-1 and TRBJ1-4; TRBD1 agrees at 8 bases. With 1 base clipped from V and 8 bases from J, the junction kept 10 bases outside the gene matches. CDR1 is SGHRS and CDR2 is YFSETQ in the germline V gene. This CDR3 is 16 amino acids long. As DNA, the CDR3 is TGCGCCAGCAGCTTGTTGGGCAGGGGGCAAGGGGAAAAACTGTTTTTT. As protein: CASSLLGRGQGEKLFF.

This chain links TRBV30 with TRBJ1-1, with D perhaps matching TRBD1 (6 bases). The V and J ends lost 3 bases and 5 bases respectively, with 10 bases between them. The CDR3 spans 12 residues. In germline, CDR1 is GTSNPN, CDR2 SVGIG (reference sequence). Written as DNA, the CDR3 is TGTGCCTGGAGAGCAGGGGAGACTGAAGCTTTCTTT. This gives the protein CAWRAGETEAFF.